The 21 T cell receptor beta chains listed next were all sequenced from one sample in a study of breast tumors, draining lymph nodes, adjacent tissues. From the multiplex PCR reads, TCRdb called clonotypes with MiXCR, one entry per CDR3 protein. This sample has tens of thousands of distinct CDR3 sequences, with approximately 63% found just once. The sequencing input was tumor-adjacent breast tissue. These receptors came from a female donor with breast cancer. Some clones in this sample may be carry-over from other donors' samples.

This clonotype appeared once. The gene calls are TRBV7-8 and TRBJ2-1; 10 bases align to TRBD2. The CDR3 has 14 amino acids. With V trimmed by 5 bases and J by 7 bases, 5 bases remained unmatched. Germline CDR1 and CDR2: SGHVS and FQNEAQ. The CDR3 DNA follows: TGTGCCAGCAGCCCGGGACTAGCGAGGAATGAGCAGTTCTTC. Encoded protein: CASSPGLARNEQFF.

CDR3 nucleotide sequence: TGTGCCACCCAGGAGGCCTCCTACAATGAGCAGTTCTTC. This encodes CATQEASYNEQFF. V is TRBV24-1 and J is TRBJ2-1, with a weak D call TRBD2 (5 bases). The CDR3 consists of 13 residues. Germline lookup yields CDR1 KGHDR and CDR2 SFDVKD. The ends were cut back, 9 bases at V and 0 bases at J, with 8 bases in the middle.

This clonotype was picked up one time. The chain links TRBV10-3 to TRBJ2-3, with 7 positions matching TRBD1. The CDR3 contains 11 residues. V lost 10 bases, J lost 5 bases, and 3 bases stayed unmatched. CDR1 and CDR2 (germline): ENHRY, SYGVKD. CDR3 residues: CASNRGDTQYF. The CDR3 nucleotides are TGTGCCAGTAACAGGGGAGATACGCAGTATTTT.

Many counts were recorded for this clonotype. This chain connects TRBV19 to TRBJ2-1; weak D call: TRBD2 (6 bases). This CDR3 has 13 residues. V lost 7 bases and J lost 8, with 15 bases in between. Per the germline V gene, CDR1 is LNHDA and CDR2 is SQIVND (reference sequence). CDR3 sequence (DNA): TGTGCCAGTACAGCTGCGTGGAGGGATGAGCAGTTCTTC. It specifies CASTAAWRDEQFF.

V gene TRBV5-1 combines with J gene TRBJ2-7, with 16 bases matching TRBD2. This CDR3 has 19 residues. Germline loops: CDR1 SGHRS, CDR2 YFSETQ. V was pared by 1 base and J by 3 bases, with 10 bases of the junction left unmatched. CDR3 coding DNA: TGCGCCAGCAGCTTGAGGGGGACTAGCGGGAGGGTTGGGGGCTACGAGCAGTACTTC. As protein: CASSLRGTSGRVGGYEQYF.

This clonotype has only a few counts. This chain connects TRBV20-1 to TRBJ2-3; D unresolved. The CDR3 totals 12 residues. V lost 0 bases to trimming and J lost 3 bases, with 4 bases between them. Germline V gene data show CDR1 as DFQATT and CDR2 as SNEGSKA (reference sequence). The CDR3 loop reads CSARDGTDTQYF. In DNA, the CDR3 is TGCAGTGCTAGAGATGGGACAGATACGCAGTATTTT.

The chain joins TRBV2 to TRBJ2-5, with D perhaps matching TRBD2 (6 bases). The CDR3 extends over 15 amino acids. The V gene's germline CDR1 is SNHLY and CDR2 FYNNEI. V lost 5 bases, J lost 2 bases, and 15 bases lay in between. CDR3 sequence (DNA): TGTGCCAGCAGTTTCTCCGGGACTCAACAAGAGACCCAGTACTTC. Translating gives CASSFSGTQQETQYF.

V and J are TRBV4-2 and TRBJ2-1; 13 bases match TRBD2. There are 19 residues in the CDR3. With V trimmed by 4 bases and J by 0 bases, 9 bases remained unmatched. Germline V gives CDR1 LGHNA, CDR2 YNFKEQ. The CDR3 loop is CASSLRLAGGRGSYNEQFF. DNA for the CDR3: TGTGCCAGCAGCCTAAGACTAGCGGGAGGTAGGGGCTCCTACAATGAGCAGTTCTTC.

The gene calls are TRBV29-1 and TRBJ2-7; TRBD2 might be the D (7 bases). Trimming pared 4 bases from V and 0 bases from J, leaving 16 bases between. Per the germline V gene, CDR1 is SQVTM and CDR2 is ANQGSEA. The CDR3 is 15 amino acids. CDR3 nucleotides: TGCAGCGTTGCCCAGGAGGGGGGGCGCTCCTACGAGCAGTACTTC. Translation gives CSVAQEGGRSYEQYF.

This clonotype was seen at least ten times. Because the CDR3's place on the DNA is in doubt, the DNA is left out and the CDR3 is given as listed by TCRdb. The gene calls are TRBV19 and TRBJ2-1; the table calls TRBD1, which could not be checked here. The CDR3 is 13 amino acids in total, end residues counted. Germline V gives CDR1 LNHDA, CDR2 SQIVND (reference sequence). The CDR3 loop is CASSIVGQGAVFF.

By share, this clonotype ranks as medium-sized (0.01 to 0.1%). The gene calls are TRBV4-1 and TRBJ1-6; the D is unclear. The CDR3 contains 13 residues. V gave up 0 bases and J gave up 9 bases, with 6 bases separating them. CDR1 MGHRA and CDR2 YSYEKL come from the germline V gene. The CDR3 is CASSQEGVSPLHF. In nucleotides, the CDR3 is TGCGCCAGCAGCCAAGAAGGCGTTTCACCCCTCCACTTT.

V gene TRBV19 combines with J gene TRBJ2-7; 7 bases line up with TRBD2. Trimming at V came to 9 bases and at J to 5 bases, leaving 16 bases not matched to a gene. The CDR3 totals 15 residues. In germline, CDR1 is LNHDA, CDR2 SQIVND (reference sequence). The CDR3 sequence is CASSTYPAGPHEQYF. The CDR3 DNA is TGTGCCAGCAGCACATACCCAGCGGGACCCCACGAGCAGTACTTC.

V is TRBV3-1 and J is TRBJ2-5, with 7 positions matching TRBD1. V lost 6 bases to trimming and J lost 2 bases; unmatched junction nucleotides: 9. CDR3 size: 15 residues. Germline CDR1 is LGHDT and CDR2 is YNNKEL (reference sequence). The CDR3 spells CASRGSGQQQETQYF. The CDR3 DNA is TGTGCCAGCAGGGGATCGGGACAGCAGCAAGAGACCCAGTACTTC.

The chain joins TRBV12-3 or TRBV12-4 to TRBJ1-3; D ambiguous. Trimming stripped 11 bases from V and 0 bases from J, with 17 bases between. The CDR3 sequence is 15 residues long. The DNA for the CDR3 is TGTGCCTATATCCCGTGGTTGAACTCTGGAAACACCATATATTTT. It codes for CAYIPWLNSGNTIYF.

The chain carries TRBV20-1 and TRBJ1-2, with D unclear. Germline V gene data show CDR1 as DFQATT and CDR2 as SNEGSKA (reference sequence). Deletions cut 4 bases from V and 4 bases from J, with 7 bases between. This CDR3 is 11 amino acids long. DNA of the CDR3: TGCAGTGCTAAACCTCCCTATGGCTACACCTTC. This codes for CSAKPPYGYTF.

The V call is TRBV24-1, the J call TRBJ1-3; 7 bases match TRBD1. Germline values: CDR1 KGHDR, CDR2 SFDVKD. V trimming: 4 bases; J trimming: 7 bases; junction bases outside the gene matches: 6. The CDR3 covers 14 residues. CDR3 nucleotides: TGTGCCACCAGTGACGCCGGGACAGATAACACCATATATTTT. It encodes CATSDAGTDNTIYF.

The chain uses TRBV11-3 and TRBJ2-7, with a possible D match to TRBD2 (7 bases). This CDR3 region has 13 residues. The V end was cut by 2 bases, the J end by 4 bases, with 9 bases between. Germline V gives CDR1 SGHNT, CDR2 YENEEA. The CDR3 loop reads CASSLKGGYEQYF. The CDR3 DNA reads as TGTGCCAGCAGCTTAAAGGGGGGGTACGAGCAGTACTTC.

CDR3 region: CASRVAKGPSGNTIYF. CDR3 DNA sequence: TGTGCCAGTCGGGTAGCAAAGGGACCCTCTGGAAACACCATATATTTT. J is TRBJ1-3 and V is TRBV19; a weak D match, TRBD1 (5 bases). The CDR3 runs to 16 residues. V was trimmed by 8 bases and J by 0 bases, leaving 17 bases between them. Germline assignment: CDR1 LNHDA and CDR2 SQIVND (reference sequence).

The J gene is TRBJ2-5, the V gene TRBV15; 9 positions agree with TRBD1. Germline CDR1 is LNHNV and CDR2 is YYDKDF (reference sequence). J gave up 5 bases and V 7 bases, and 11 bases lay outside the gene matches. The CDR3 spans 15 residues. CDR3 loop: CATKDDRGGLETQYF. The CDR3, as DNA: TGTGCCACCAAGGACGACAGGGGGGGATTGGAGACCCAGTACTTC.

This clonotype has at least ten counts. The gene calls are TRBV9 and TRBJ2-3; a possible D gene is TRBD2 (6 bases). V lost 6 bases and J 0 bases, leaving 11 bases between the germline ends. Germline V CDR1 and CDR2: SGDLS, YYNGEE. CDR3 length: 14 residues. The CDR3 reads CASTVGGSTDTQYF. CDR3 sequence (DNA): TGTGCCAGCACCGTGGGGGGTAGCACAGATACGCAGTATTTT.

CDR3 amino acids: CSAAGTVKFSYTF. For the CDR3, the DNA is TGCAGTGCTGCCGGGACAGTAAAGTTCAGCTACACCTTC. The gene calls are TRBV20-1 and TRBJ1-2; 7 positions match TRBD1. The germline V gene encodes CDR1 DFQATT and CDR2 SNEGSKA (reference sequence). Trimming cost V 5 bases and J 9 bases; bases outside gene matches: 12. The CDR3 has 13 amino acids.